The entry below describes one TCR beta chain. Profiled with immunoSEQ multiplex PCR; TCRdb holds only in-frame clones, not every one. The sample has about 59,000 clones; around 94% are singletons. These data belong to a study of T cell changes during pregnancy in multiple sclerosis. The TCR was taken from a female donor with multiple sclerosis, enrolled in a pregnancy study. The specimen comprised CD8+ T cells from peripheral blood mononuclear cells, sampled after pregnancy.

CDR3 in amino acids: CSVSGGKSDEQYF. As DNA, the CDR3 is TGCAGCGTATCAGGGGGCAAGTCAGACGAGCAGTACTTC. The chain is built from TRBV29-1 and TRBJ2-7; 8 bases are a match to TRBD1. This CDR3 region has 13 residues. The germline V gene has CDR1 SQVTM and CDR2 ANQGSEA. Trimming took 6 bases from V and 5 from J; bases not matched to a gene: 9.